A selection of T cell receptor beta chains follows, all from one sample in a study of T-cell memory formation after mild COVID-19. TCRdb called the 5' RACE reads again in MiXCR, with one record for every CDR3 protein. The sample records roughly 190,000 distinct CDR3 sequences, roughly 27% being singletons. Sequencing used PBMCs or a T cell subset sorted from them (not recorded which). These receptors came from an adult woman who had mild COVID-19 (a few samples of this study predate the infection). Cell type and time point are not known. Both conserved end residues are part of each CDR3. D genes are given only for firm matches. Clone sizes are given selectively: once, few, many, or a class where the clone is expanded.

d_gene	len	v_gene	abundance	j_gene	CDR3nt	CDR3aa
TRBD2	17	TRBV4-3	few	TRBJ2-1	TGCGCCAGCAGCCTGGTAAATTTTGCGGGAGGGCACAATGAGCAGTTCTTC	CASSLVNFAGGHNEQFF
-	15	TRBV4-1	many	TRBJ2-7	TGCGCCAGCAGCCAATCTTGGGGCGGAAACTACGAGCAGTACTTC	CASSQSWGGNYEQYF
-	11	TRBV3-1	-	TRBJ1-1	TGTGCCAGCAGCCGTCAGGGAGAAGCTTTCTTT	CASSRQGEAFF
-	15	TRBV11-2	few	TRBJ2-7	TGTGCCAGCAGCTTAGCCTTTTCAAGCTCCTACGAGCAGTACTTC	CASSLAFSSSYEQYF
-	15	TRBV12-3/TRBV12-4	-	TRBJ2-6	TGTGCCAGCAGTTTCTGGGGCTATGGGGCCAACGTCCTGACTTTC	CASSFWGYGANVLTF
TRBD1	15	TRBV27	-	TRBJ2-2	TGTGCCAGCAGTTCATACAGGGGTAACACCGGGGAGCTGTTTTTT	CASSSYRGNTGELFF
-	13	TRBV29-1	few	TRBJ2-5	TGCAGCGGATCGCGGGGTATGCAAGAGACCCAGTACTTC	CSGSRGMQETQYF
TRBD1	14	TRBV11-2	many	TRBJ2-7	TGTGCCAGCAGCTCGGGACAGGGTACCTACGAGCAGTACTTC	CASSSGQGTYEQYF
TRBD2	16	TRBV15	few	TRBJ2-6	TGTGCCACCAGCAGAGATAGCGGGGTTGGGGCCAACGTCCTGACTTTC	CATSRDSGVGANVLTF
TRBD2	16	TRBV4-1	few	TRBJ2-1	TGCGCCAGCAGCCAAGCTTCCCGGACTAGACACAATGAGCAGTTCTTC	CASSQASRTRHNEQFF
TRBD1	13	TRBV30	few	TRBJ1-2	TGTGCCCGCACTCGGCAGGGGGTCTATGGCTACACCTTC	CARTRQGVYGYTF
-	17	TRBV24-1	-	TRBJ2-6	TGTGCCACCAGTGATTTTCAGGACGACTCTGGGGCCAACGTCCTGACTTTC	CATSDFQDDSGANVLTF
-	14	TRBV12-3/TRBV12-4	-	TRBJ1-2	TGTGCCAGCAGTCCTTACAGGGATCTCAATGGCTACACCTTC	CASSPYRDLNGYTF
-	13	TRBV5-5	-	TRBJ2-7	TGTGCCAGCAGAAATTCACTTTTCTACGAGCAGTACTTC	CASRNSLFYEQYF
-	15	TRBV24-1	-	TRBJ2-2	TGTGCCACCAGTGATTTGTGGGGTGACACCGGGGAGCTGTTTTTT	CATSDLWGDTGELFF
-	12	TRBV7-9	-	TRBJ2-1	TGTGCCTCCGGGGGAAGGAGCAATGAGCAGTTCTTC	CASGGRSNEQFF
TRBD1	15	TRBV5-1	few	TRBJ1-6	TGCGCCAGCAGCTTCGGACAGGGGGCTAATTCACCCCTCCACTTT	CASSFGQGANSPLHF
-	13	TRBV7-9	-	TRBJ1-1	TGTGCCAGCAGCCCCTGGGACCGGGCTGAAGCTTTCTTT	CASSPWDRAEAFF
TRBD2	15	TRBV24-1	-	TRBJ2-1	TGTGCCACCAGTGATTTGCCCGGGACTAGCGGGGAGCAGTTCTTC	CATSDLPGTSGEQFF
-	12	TRBV7-9	few	TRBJ2-7	TGTGCCAGCAGCTTGGATTTTTACGAGCAGTACTTC	CASSLDFYEQYF
-	13	TRBV29-1	few	TRBJ2-7	TGCAGCGTGGCAACGGGACTTACCTACGAGCAGTACTTC	CSVATGLTYEQYF
TRBD2	18	TRBV4-2	-	TRBJ2-7	TGTGCCAGCAGCCAAGATGGGATAGCGGGGGAACCCTCCTACGAGCAGTACTTC	CASSQDGIAGEPSYEQYF